This entry describes one T cell receptor (beta chain). The source of the sample is a study of T cell changes during pregnancy in multiple sclerosis. TCRdb's table, derived via immunoSEQ multiplex PCR, lists solely in-frame clones and lacks some. The data contain 45,000 to 60,000 clones, around 90% of them singletons. Here the sequenced sample was CD4+ T cells from peripheral blood mononuclear cells, taken after pregnancy. The TCR originated in a female donor in good health, enrolled as a control in a pregnancy study.

In DNA form, the CDR3 reads TGTGCCAGCAGCATCGGGGGGCGGACGGCTGAAGCTTTCTTT. The encoded protein is CASSIGGRTAEAFF. This sequence joins TRBV7-9 and TRBJ1-1; possible D gene TRBD1, 6 bases. V lost 5 bases and J 6 bases, leaving 16 bases between the germline ends. The CDR3 contains 14 residues. The germline gives CDR1 SEHNR, CDR2 FQNEAQ (reference sequence).